These 21 T cell receptor beta chains share one sample of origin, sequenced in a study of cytomegalovirus exposure and HLA in healthy donors. Amplification used 60 Vbeta primers and 13 Jbeta primers. Data came from immunoSEQ multiplex PCR; TCRdb stores just in-frame clones and leaves some out. Counted here are roughly 180,000 clones, approximately 80% occurring once; the ten biggest clones make up just over 2%. Sequencing was carried out using PBMCs. These receptors were collected from a woman aged 18-29 years in good health and CMV-seropositive.

CDR3 in amino acids: CASSRDRGTENTIYF. The CDR3 nucleotides read TGCGCCAGCAGCAGGGACAGGGGGACGGAAAACACCATATATTTT. The rearrangement links TRBV5-1 to TRBJ1-3; 11 bases agree with TRBD1. The CDR3 consists of 15 residues. Trimming at V came to 4 bases and at J to 6 bases, leaving 6 bases not matched to a gene. Germline lookup yields CDR1 SGHRS and CDR2 YFSETQ.

This chain uses TRBV6-1 with TRBJ1-1, with D possibly being TRBD1 (6 bases). The CDR3 has 13 residues. Germline CDR1 and CDR2: MNHNS and SASEGT. Deletions cut 6 bases from V and 8 bases from J, with 16 bases between. This chain's CDR3 is CASRGNRAREAFF. The CDR3 DNA reads TGTGCCAGCAGAGGAAACAGGGCCCGGGAAGCTTTCTTT.

The gene calls are TRBV5-4 and TRBJ1-2; 9 bases are a match to TRBD1. This CDR3 region has 16 residues. The V segment lost 2 bases and the J segment 2 bases; nucleotides outside the gene matches: 7. Germline CDR1 and CDR2: SGHNT and YYREEE (reference sequence). CDR3 region: CASSFDRTGANYGYTF. The CDR3 DNA is TGTGCCAGCAGCTTCGATCGGACAGGGGCGAACTATGGCTACACCTTC.

This rearrangement joins TRBV9 to TRBJ2-3; 7 bases line up with TRBD2. Germline CDR1 and CDR2: SGDLS and YYNGEE. The CDR3 has 16 residues. The trim removed 0 bases at V and 1 base at J, leaving 5 bases unmatched. CDR3 sequence reads: CASSVDSAGGTDTQYF. CDR3 DNA: TGTGCCAGCAGCGTAGATTCTGCGGGGGGCACAGATACGCAGTATTTT.

The chain is built from TRBV29-1 and TRBJ1-4, with D perhaps TRBD1 (5 bases). With 7 bases removed from V and 7 bases from J, the gap between germline ends came to 13 bases. Germline CDR1 SQVTM, CDR2 ANQGSEA. The CDR3 consists of 12 residues. The CDR3 protein is CSAAGVGEKLFF. CDR3 in DNA: TGCAGCGCCGCGGGGGTAGGTGAAAAACTGTTTTTT.

The V call is TRBV11-3, the J call TRBJ1-1; 10 bases align to TRBD1. CDR1 and CDR2 from the germline V gene are SGHNT and YENEEA. The CDR3 contains 15 residues. The ends lost 10 bases at V and 4 bases at J; junction bases unmatched: 12. CDR3 bases: TGTGCCACATCAACCCGGGACAGGGGCGGCACTGAAGCTTTCTTT. It specifies CATSTRDRGGTEAFF.

The J gene is TRBJ1-1, the V gene TRBV7-8; D possibly corresponds to TRBD1 (5 bases). V lost 0 bases and J lost 5, with 13 bases in between. Per the germline V gene, CDR1 is SGHVS and CDR2 is FQNEAQ. CDR3 size: 15 residues. Here the CDR3 reads CASSLASTGRTEAFF. The CDR3 nucleotides are TGTGCCAGCAGCTTAGCCTCTACAGGACGTACTGAAGCTTTCTTT.

The chain carries TRBV6-4 and TRBJ2-2, with 8 bases aligning to TRBD2. After removal of 3 bases from V and 4 bases from J, the junction contained 1 base not matched to a gene. The germline V gene encodes CDR1 MRHNA and CDR2 SNTAGT. There are 14 residues in the CDR3. In DNA, the CDR3 is TGTGCCAGCAGTGAACTAGCGGCCACCGGGGAGCTGTTTTTT. Its translation: CASSELAATGELFF.

This sequence joins TRBV5-6 and TRBJ1-5; D call uncertain. This CDR3 spans 13 amino acids. Germline values: CDR1 SGHDT, CDR2 YYEEEE. The V end was cut by 4 bases, the J end by 7 bases, with 12 bases between. In DNA form, the CDR3 reads TGTGCCAGCAGCACGGCGGTTGGGCAGCCCCAGCATTTT. It yields the protein CASSTAVGQPQHF.

The CDR3 nucleotides are TGTGCCAGCAGTTCCGCGGGGGGTCCAGTTTACGAGCAGTACGTC. Amino acids: CASSSAGGPVYEQYV. The chain employs TRBV27 and TRBJ2-7; 8 nucleotides align to TRBD2. The CDR3 is made up of 15 amino acids. The V gene's germline CDR1 is MNHEY and CDR2 SMNVEV (reference sequence). V was pared by 4 bases and J by 4 bases, with 9 bases of the junction left unmatched.

This chain joins TRBV4-1 and TRBJ2-3; D is unclear. The germline V gene encodes CDR1 MGHRA and CDR2 YSYEKL. The V end lost 1 base, the J end lost 6 bases, and 11 bases lay between the germline ends. The CDR3 is made up of 14 amino acids. The DNA for the CDR3 is TGCGCCAGCAGCCAAGGAAACCGCGCCGATACGCAGTATTTT. Translated, it gives CASSQGNRADTQYF.

The rearrangement links TRBV28 to TRBJ2-7; D not resolved. Germline values: CDR1 MDHEN, CDR2 SYDVKM. The CDR3 has 11 amino acids. Trimming cost V 5 bases and J 3 bases, with 5 bases left between them. CDR3 in amino acids: CASSTLYEQYF. CDR3 nucleotide sequence: TGTGCCAGCAGTACTCTCTACGAGCAGTACTTC.

Details on this clone: Sequence at one end of the junction differs from germline and may be a read error. The rearrangement joins TRBV7-9 to TRBJ1-6; 8 nucleotides agree with TRBD1. Germline V lookup: CDR1 SEHNR, CDR2 FQNEAQ (reference sequence). This CDR3 has 17 residues. The CDR3 DNA reads as TGTTCCAGCAGCTTAGCGGCAGGGGGCACCTATAATTCACCCCTCCACTTT. Translation: CSSSLAAGGTYNSPLHF.

V and J are TRBV27 and TRBJ1-6, with D tentatively TRBD1 (6 bases). Germline loops: CDR1 MNHEY, CDR2 SMNVEV (reference sequence). This CDR3 contains 16 residues. V was cut by 6 bases and J by 10 bases, with 22 bases left in between. The CDR3 sequence is CASSSLSGTTGSPLHF. CDR3 DNA: TGTGCCAGCAGCTCATTATCCGGGACAACTGGGTCACCCCTCCACTTT.

This chain connects TRBV7-7 to TRBJ2-3; 9 bases align to TRBD2. CDR1 is SSHAT and CDR2 is FNYEAQ in the germline V gene (reference sequence). The CDR3 extends over 14 amino acids. Trimming removed 3 bases from V and 5 bases from J; junction bases left unmatched: 3. In nucleotides, the CDR3 is TGTGCCAGCAGCTTGACGCGGGGGGGAGATACGCAGTATTTT. This sequence encodes CASSLTRGGDTQYF.

V usage is TRBV18 and J usage is TRBJ1-5, with D perhaps TRBD1 (5 bases). This CDR3 contains 16 residues. Trimming pared 4 bases from V and 2 bases from J, leaving 15 bases between. Germline V gene data show CDR1 as KGHSH and CDR2 as LQKENI. CDR3 sequence: CASSLKSREGNQPQHF. As DNA, the CDR3 is TGTGCCAGCTCACTCAAGAGCAGGGAGGGCAATCAGCCCCAGCATTTT. Combining the CDR3 with reference TRBV18 and TRBJ1-5 gives the whole variable domain NAGVMQNPRHLVRRRGQEARLRCSPMKGHSHVYWYRQLPEEGLKFMVYLQKENIIDESGMPKERFSAEFPKEGPSILRIQQVVRGDSAAYFCASSLKSREGNQPQHFGDGTRLSIL.

In regard to this clone: Distinct nucleotide sequences in the sample also encode this CDR3. The chain is built from TRBV27 and TRBJ2-5; D possibly corresponds to TRBD2 (5 bases). The CDR3 covers 12 residues. Germline V gene lookup returns CDR1 MNHEY and CDR2 SMNVEV (reference sequence). The ends were cut back, 4 bases at V and 3 bases at J, with 6 bases in the middle. The chain's CDR3 is CASSSREETQYF. The CDR3 DNA follows: TGTGCCAGCAGTTCGCGGGAAGAGACCCAGTACTTC.

This chain links TRBV28 with TRBJ1-5; a possible D gene is TRBD1 (6 bases). V lost 5 bases, J lost 4 bases, and 9 bases lay in between. Germline CDR1 and CDR2: MDHEN and SYDVKM. CDR3 length: 13 residues. The CDR3 sequence is CASSQTGNQPQHF. For the CDR3, the DNA is TGTGCCAGCAGTCAGACAGGTAATCAGCCCCAGCATTTT.

This clone showed up just a few times. This chain connects TRBV29-1 to TRBJ1-1; 10 nucleotides agree with TRBD1. Germline-derived CDR1 and CDR2 are SQVTM and ANQGSEA. The CDR3 runs to 14 residues. The J segment lost 8 bases and the V segment lost 6 bases, leaving 12 bases of the junction unmatched. The CDR3 reads CSVARTGGSSEAFF. The CDR3 nucleotides are TGCAGCGTCGCAAGGACAGGGGGGTCCAGCGAAGCTTTCTTT.

The V and J genes are TRBV7-9 and TRBJ1-1; TRBD1 matches at 9 bases. CDR3 length: 14 residues. The germline CDR1 and CDR2 sequences are SEHNR and FQNEAQ (reference sequence). After removal of 4 bases from V and 5 bases from J, the junction contained 5 bases not matched to a gene. The CDR3 coding sequence is TGTGCCAGCAGCTCAGACAGGGGGTTTACTGAAGCTTTCTTT. Residues: CASSSDRGFTEAFF. Full variable domain (missing parts from reference TRBV7-9 and TRBJ1-1): DTGVSQNPRHKITKRGQNVTFRCDPISEHNRLYWYRQTLGQGPEFLTYFQNEAQLEKSRLLSDRFSAERPKGSFSTLEIQRTEQGDSAMYLCASSSDRGFTEAFFGQGTRLTVV.

This chain uses TRBV7-9 with TRBJ2-5; a possible D gene is TRBD2 (6 bases). Trimming pared 0 bases from V and 1 base from J, leaving 9 bases between. The CDR3 totals 15 residues. Germline CDR1 and CDR2: SEHNR and FQNEAQ (reference sequence). CDR3 DNA: TGTGCCAGCAGCTTAGCCTTGGGGGGCCAAGAGACCCAGTACTTC. Amino acids: CASSLALGGQETQYF.